This T cell receptor (beta chain) was sequenced during a study of T-cell reconstitution after alpha-beta-depleted transplantation in children. As concerns this clonotype: The antigen remains unidentified.

Study results and limitations: Among T cells one year after transplant, newly produced cells accounted for most counts and diversity.

The germline gives CDR1 LGHDT, CDR2 YNNKEL (reference sequence). Trimming cost V 11 bases and J 1 base; bases outside gene matches: 11. The CDR3 extends over 15 amino acids. Library preparation (for TCRbeta) was performed with unique molecular identifiers. Each CDR3 protein is one row after TCRdb ran MiXCR on the PCR reads. The sample lists 780,000 or so distinct CDR3 sequences; approximately 15% were seen once. The TCR sequence derives from a male patient aged 10 to 17 who had a stem cell transplant for acute lymphoblastic leukemia, so the T cells may come from the graft donor. This rearrangement joins TRBV3-1 to TRBJ1-1, with 9 nucleotides matching TRBD1. The sample consisted of PBMCs, mostly from graft donor cells, taken 360 days after TCRalphabeta/CD19-depleted stem cell transplant. This CDR3 reads CAFSLRQGGNTEAFF. The CDR3 DNA follows: TGTGCCTTCAGTTTGCGACAGGGGGGGAACACTGAAGCTTTCTTT. Filled out from reference TRBV3-1 and TRBJ1-1, the complete variable domain reads DTAVSQTPKYLVTQMGNDKSIKCEQNLGHDTMYWYKQDSKKFLKIMFSYNNKELIINETVPNRFSPKSPDKAHLNLHINSLELGDSAVYFCAFSLRQGGNTEAFFGQGTRLTVV.